This entry is about one T cell receptor beta chain. In the source study's methods: Scientists estimated how many nucleated cells there were by amplifying reference gene primers. Produced via immunoSEQ multiplex PCR; TCRdb's table is partial and in-frame only. That table is the source of V, J and clone size, and D and trimming were worked out from the DNA. The sample records under 250,000 clones, 75% to 85% being singletons. This record comes from a study of blood T cell repertoires in COVID-19. Trimming took off 6 bases at V and 4 bases at J, with 13 bases between the two ends. The CDR3 has 14 residues. Germline CDR1 reads MGHDK; CDR2 reads SYGVNS.

The chain joins TRBV25-1 to TRBJ1-5; D possibly corresponds to TRBD1 (6 bases). Sequencing was carried out using PBMCs or T cells enriched from blood (not recorded which). This TCR was recovered from a young man with acute COVID-19. The CDR3 reads CASRQQGENQPQHF. The CDR3, as DNA: TGTGCCAGCAGACAACAGGGTGAGAATCAGCCCCAGCATTTT.